A selection of T cell receptor beta chains follows, all from one sample in a study of blood T cell repertoires in COVID-19. Produced via immunoSEQ multiplex PCR; TCRdb's table is partial and in-frame only. Of under 200,000 clones listed, about 86% were seen once; the top ten hold around 7%. The sequenced sample was PBMCs or T cells enriched from blood (not recorded which). The receptors stem from a man between 50 and 59 years old who had recovered from COVID-19. Both conserved end residues are part of each CDR3. The order of the fields is CDR3 protein, CDR3 DNA, clone size, J gene, V gene, CDR3 length, D gene. The D gene is left open where the match is weak. Part of the rows lack a size; the others show once, few, many or a class for expanded clones.

CASRGTGGYGYTF	TGTGCCAGCAGAGGGACGGGAGGCTATGGCTACACCTTC	NA	TRBJ1-2	TRBV27	13	NA
CASRTDRGHNYGYTF	TGTGCCAGCAGGACGGACAGGGGCCATAACTATGGCTACACCTTC	NA	TRBJ1-2	TRBV4-2	15	TRBD1
CASSLVGGGGNTIYF	TGTGCCAGCAGCTTAGTAGGGGGCGGTGGAAACACCATATATTTT	NA	TRBJ1-3	TRBV11-2	15	TRBD1
CASSGQGVSYEQYF	TGTGCCAGCAGCGGGCAAGGGGTCTCCTACGAGCAGTACTTC	many	TRBJ2-7	TRBV7-9	14	NA
CASSLAGNTGELFF	TGTGCCAGTAGCCTAGCGGGGAACACCGGGGAGCTGTTTTTT	NA	TRBJ2-2	TRBV19	14	TRBD2
CSASRHANTGELFF	TGCAGTGCTAGTCGACATGCGAACACCGGGGAGCTGTTTTTT	once	TRBJ2-2	TRBV20-1	14	NA
CASSYSNRGIGELFF	TGTGCCAGCAGTTATTCTAACAGGGGGATCGGGGAGCTGTTTTTT	NA	TRBJ2-2	TRBV6-5	15	TRBD1
CASSQDRAINSPLHF	TGCGCCAGCAGCCAAGACAGGGCAATTAATTCACCCCTCCACTTT	NA	TRBJ1-6	TRBV4-3	15	NA
CASSLVARGGSGELFF	TGTGCCAGCAGCTTGGTGGCACGTGGAGGTTCCGGGGAGCTGTTTTTT	NA	TRBJ2-2	TRBV5-8	16	NA
CASSKGTGVAEAFF	TGTGCCAGCAGCAAAGGGACAGGGGTGGCTGAAGCTTTCTTT	NA	TRBJ1-1	TRBV7-3	14	TRBD1
CASSQERTRFSGANVLTF	TGTGCCAGTAGTCAGGAACGAACGCGATTCTCTGGGGCCAACGTCCTGACTTTC	NA	TRBJ2-6	TRBV19	18	NA
CASSTTGSYNSPLHF	TGCGCCAGCAGCACAACAGGGTCCTATAATTCACCCCTCCACTTT	NA	TRBJ1-6	TRBV5-1	15	NA
CASSEPGSSYNEQFF	TGTGCCAGCAGTGAACCGGGGAGCTCCTACAATGAGCAGTTCTTC	NA	TRBJ2-1	TRBV2	15	NA
CASSPLAGGRTQYF	TGTGCCAGCAGCCCCTTGGCGGGGGGAAGGACCCAGTACTTC	NA	TRBJ2-5	TRBV7-2	14	TRBD2
CASSLEVRVGEQYF	TGTGCCAGCAGCTTAGAGGTCCGGGTCGGCGAGCAGTACTTC	NA	TRBJ2-7	TRBV7-2	14	NA
CASSQRDFYNEQFF	TGTGCCAGCAGCCAGCGGGACTTTTACAATGAGCAGTTCTTC	NA	TRBJ2-1	TRBV11-2	14	TRBD2
CASSLARGSTGELFF	TGTGCCAGCAGCTTAGCGCGGGGGTCCACCGGGGAGCTGTTTTTT	NA	TRBJ2-2	TRBV7-9	15	TRBD2
CASSLGGDTQYF	TGTGCCAGCAGTTTAGGAGGAGATACGCAGTATTTT	NA	TRBJ2-3	TRBV28	12	NA
CASSKGLAKETQYF	TGTGCCAGCAGCAAGGGACTAGCAAAAGAGACCCAGTACTTC	NA	TRBJ2-5	TRBV21-1	14	NA
CASSLSGGETQYF	TGTGCCAGCAGTCTCAGCGGGGGGGAGACCCAGTACTTC	NA	TRBJ2-5	TRBV12-3/TRBV12-4	13	TRBD2
CASSTYDRVENIQYF	TGTGCCAGCAGTACCTACGACAGGGTGGAAAACATTCAGTACTTC	NA	TRBJ2-4	TRBV6-5	15	TRBD1
CASSKGQSGYTF	TGTGCCAGCAGCAAAGGACAGAGCGGCTACACCTTC	NA	TRBJ1-2	TRBV21-1	12	NA
CSARRTGLFHF	TGCAGTGCTAGGCGGACAGGTCTCTTCCACTTC	NA	TRBJ2-5	TRBV20-1	11	TRBD1
CASSSRDRGYNSPLHF	TGTGCCAGCAGCTCCCGGGACAGGGGCTATAATTCACCCCTCCACTTT	NA	TRBJ1-6	TRBV7-8	16	TRBD1
CASTPFWSAGNTGELFF	TGTGCCAGCACCCCTTTCTGGTCAGCGGGGAACACCGGGGAGCTGTTTTTT	NA	TRBJ2-2	TRBV7-8	17	NA
CASSPTTYTDTQYF	TGTGCCAGCAGCCCAACTACCTACACAGATACGCAGTATTTT	NA	TRBJ2-3	TRBV7-3	14	NA
CASSAQGLSTGELFF	TGTGCCAGCAGTGCACAGGGTTTAAGTACCGGGGAGCTGTTTTTT	NA	TRBJ2-2	TRBV2	15	NA
CASDNGQGGPHF	TGTGCCAGTGATAACGGACAGGGAGGCCCGCATTTT	once	TRBJ1-5	TRBV19	12	TRBD1
CASSSVYEQYF	TGTGCCAGCAGCTCCGTATACGAGCAGTACTTC	NA	TRBJ2-7	TRBV5-4	11	NA
CASSPYRGRFGTDTQYF	TGTGCCAGCAGTCCCTACAGGGGGCGCTTTGGGACAGATACGCAGTATTTT	few	TRBJ2-3	TRBV2	17	TRBD1
CASSVSGTGAGNTIYF	TGTGCCAGCTCAGTGAGCGGGACAGGGGCTGGAAACACCATATATTTT	few	TRBJ1-3	TRBV18	16	TRBD1
CASSVSTGGYFGTEAFF	TGTGCCAGCAGCGTATCGACAGGCGGCTATTTTGGGACTGAAGCTTTCTTT	once	TRBJ1-1	TRBV9	17	NA
CASTGNSYEQYF	TGCGCCAGCACAGGGAATTCTTACGAGCAGTACTTC	once	TRBJ2-7	TRBV5-1	12	NA
CASSLAVNTVSGNTIYF	TGTGCCAGCAGCTTAGCGGTCAACACAGTCTCTGGAAACACCATATATTTT	NA	TRBJ1-3	TRBV7-2	17	NA
CASSFGVGSNQPQHF	TGTGCCAGCAGCTTTGGAGTGGGTAGCAATCAGCCCCAGCATTTT	NA	TRBJ1-5	TRBV7-2	15	NA
CASSTQGSSYEQYF	TGCGCCAGCAGCACACAGGGAAGCTCCTACGAGCAGTACTTC	NA	TRBJ2-7	TRBV5-1	14	NA
CASSANRGRGTDTQYF	TGTGCCAGCAGTGCCAACAGGGGGCGCGGGACAGATACGCAGTATTTT	once	TRBJ2-3	TRBV6-2/TRBV6-3	16	TRBD1
CASSPPGLDGIQYF	TGTGCCAGCTCACCGCCGGGACTAGATGGCATTCAGTACTTC	NA	TRBJ2-4	TRBV18	14	TRBD2
CASSPRDRVREKLFF	TGTGCCAGCAGCCCCAGGGACAGGGTCAGGGAAAAACTGTTTTTT	NA	TRBJ1-4	TRBV7-8	15	TRBD1
CASSQVLSGELFF	TGTGCCAGCAGCCAAGTTCTGAGCGGGGAGCTGTTTTTT	NA	TRBJ2-2	TRBV3-1/TRBV3-2	13	NA
CSAGRGTQHTDTQYF	TGCAGCGCAGGCCGAGGGACTCAACATACAGATACGCAGTATTTT	NA	TRBJ2-3	TRBV29-1	15	NA
CAISGGQGPNTEAFF	TGTGCCATCAGTGGTGGACAGGGGCCAAACACTGAAGCTTTCTTT	NA	TRBJ1-1	TRBV10-3	15	TRBD1
CASSQTSGAYEQYF	TGTGCCAGCAGCCAAACTAGCGGTGCCTACGAGCAGTACTTC	NA	TRBJ2-7	TRBV5-5	14	TRBD2
CASNRDGNSGANVLTF	TGTGCCAGCAACAGGGACGGCAACTCTGGGGCCAACGTCCTGACTTTC	NA	TRBJ2-6	TRBV2	16	NA
CASRIRQGAQGTQYF	TGCGCCAGCAGAATCAGACAGGGGGCCCAAGGGACCCAGTACTTC	once	TRBJ2-5	TRBV5-1	15	TRBD1